This entry describes one TCR beta chain. The data originate from a study of blood T cell repertoires in COVID-19. Study as a whole: Samples of COVID-19 (acute and convalescent) were obtained from the United States, Italy and Spain. Sample material is recorded as cDNA or gDNA derived from T cells, B-cell-depleted T cells, or PBMCs.

As originally analysed: Reference gene primer amplification yielded estimated nucleated cell counts. The method was immunoSEQ multiplex PCR; TCRdb's version includes in-frame clones alone and lacks a portion of them. That table supplies the V and J calls and clone size; D and trimming were determined from the DNA. The sample lists under 75,000 clones, about 80% occurring once. The CDR3 runs to 13 residues. V dropped 4 bases and J dropped 3 bases, with 7 bases sitting between them. CDR1 and CDR2 (germline): MNHEY, SMNVEV (reference sequence). Source material: peripheral blood. This clonotype originated in a woman older than 75 with acute or convalescent COVID-19. This sequence joins TRBV27 and TRBJ1-3, with D possibly TRBD1 on 6 matching bases. This chain's CDR3 is CASSSGVGNTIYF. CDR3 nucleotides: TGTGCCAGCAGTTCAGGGGTTGGAAACACCATATATTTT.